These T cell receptor beta chains were read from a single sample in a study of blood T cells in healthy people across ages. TCRdb re-called the 5' RACE reads through MiXCR, storing one row per CDR3 protein. The sample records around 700,000 distinct CDR3 sequences, around a quarter being singletons. A further study also used this sample, focusing on T cells of mothers and their children.

Sequencing used blood. These receptors were taken from a boy aged 10-17 years in good health. CDR3s include the opening cysteine and the closing phenylalanine or tryptophan. Each record gives: clone size, D gene, J gene, V gene, CDR3 protein, CDR3 DNA. D genes are given only for firm matches. Clone size is not always given. Where it is, it says once, few, many or a class for expanded clones.

clone size: -; D gene: TRBD1; J gene: TRBJ2-7; V gene: TRBV24-1; CDR3 protein: CATSDFNGTGAYEQYF; CDR3 DNA: TGTGCCACCAGTGATTTCAACGGGACAGGGGCCTACGAGCAGTACTTC
clone size: -; D gene: -; J gene: TRBJ2-7; V gene: TRBV4-3; CDR3 protein: CASSQDLSGYSYEQYF; CDR3 DNA: TGCGCCAGCAGCCAAGATCTTTCCGGGTACTCCTACGAGCAGTACTTC
clone size: -; D gene: -; J gene: TRBJ1-1; V gene: TRBV12-3/TRBV12-4; CDR3 protein: CASSPVGGQNTEAFF; CDR3 DNA: TGTGCCAGCAGCCCAGTTGGGGGGCAGAACACTGAAGCTTTCTTT
clone size: -; D gene: -; J gene: TRBJ1-5; V gene: TRBV4-2; CDR3 protein: CASSQDPPRQGGGSDQPQHF; CDR3 DNA: TGTGCCAGCAGCCAAGATCCCCCCCGGCAGGGAGGGGGGAGCGATCAGCCCCAGCATTTT
clone size: few; D gene: -; J gene: TRBJ2-3; V gene: TRBV27; CDR3 protein: CASSLMRRGFTDTQYF; CDR3 DNA: TGTGCCAGCAGTTTAATGAGGAGGGGATTCACAGATACGCAGTATTTT
clone size: few; D gene: -; J gene: TRBJ2-5; V gene: TRBV4-3; CDR3 protein: CARAGPRTQYF; CDR3 DNA: TGCGCCCGGGCGGGTCCGCGGACCCAGTACTTC
clone size: -; D gene: TRBD1; J gene: TRBJ1-1; V gene: TRBV4-2; CDR3 protein: CASSQDRRTGQVWNTEAFF; CDR3 DNA: TGTGCCAGCAGCCAAGATAGGAGGACAGGGCAAGTTTGGAACACTGAAGCTTTCTTT
clone size: once; D gene: -; J gene: TRBJ2-7; V gene: TRBV12-3/TRBV12-4; CDR3 protein: CASSLGLNLYEQYF; CDR3 DNA: TGTGCCAGCAGCCTGGGACTGAACCTCTACGAGCAGTACTTC
clone size: few; D gene: -; J gene: TRBJ1-5; V gene: TRBV7-9; CDR3 protein: CASSLPGEQQPQHF; CDR3 DNA: TGTGCCAGCAGCTTACCGGGGGAGCAACAGCCCCAGCATTTT
clone size: few; D gene: -; J gene: TRBJ1-3; V gene: TRBV25-1; CDR3 protein: CASSESKGVRGNTIYF; CDR3 DNA: TGTGCCAGCAGTGAATCGAAGGGAGTACGTGGAAACACCATATATTTT
clone size: few; D gene: -; J gene: TRBJ2-1; V gene: TRBV12-5; CDR3 protein: CASGLAGWDEQFF; CDR3 DNA: TGTGCTAGTGGTTTGGCGGGGTGGGATGAGCAGTTCTTC
clone size: few; D gene: TRBD1; J gene: TRBJ1-4; V gene: TRBV12-3/TRBV12-4; CDR3 protein: CASSPSRQGVGKLFF; CDR3 DNA: TGTGCCAGCAGTCCGAGCCGACAGGGAGTAGGAAAACTGTTTTTT
clone size: few; D gene: -; J gene: TRBJ2-7; V gene: TRBV6-6; CDR3 protein: CASTYRGNEQYF; CDR3 DNA: TGTGCCAGCACGTACCGGGGTAACGAGCAGTACTTC
clone size: -; D gene: TRBD1; J gene: TRBJ2-1; V gene: TRBV24-1; CDR3 protein: CATSHRDRGYNEQFF; CDR3 DNA: TGTGCCACCAGTCACCGGGACAGGGGCTACAATGAGCAGTTCTTC
clone size: few; D gene: TRBD1; J gene: TRBJ2-5; V gene: TRBV18; CDR3 protein: CASSLRQGDETQYF; CDR3 DNA: TGTGCCAGCTCACTAAGACAGGGTGACGAGACCCAGTACTTC
clone size: -; D gene: -; J gene: TRBJ2-1; V gene: TRBV7-8; CDR3 protein: CASSSHASEDNEQFF; CDR3 DNA: TGTGCCAGCAGCTCCCATGCTTCGGAGGACAATGAGCAGTTCTTC
clone size: few; D gene: TRBD1; J gene: TRBJ1-4; V gene: TRBV12-3/TRBV12-4; CDR3 protein: CASSLGGQGNEKLFF; CDR3 DNA: TGTGCCAGCAGTTTAGGGGGACAGGGGAATGAAAAACTGTTTTTT
clone size: -; D gene: TRBD2; J gene: TRBJ2-3; V gene: TRBV4-2; CDR3 protein: CASSQTSGGPDTQYF; CDR3 DNA: TGTGCCAGCAGCCAAACTAGCGGGGGCCCAGATACGCAGTATTTT
clone size: -; D gene: -; J gene: TRBJ2-5; V gene: TRBV2; CDR3 protein: CASSYDGDQETQYF; CDR3 DNA: TGTGCCAGCAGTTACGACGGAGACCAAGAGACCCAGTACTTC
clone size: few; D gene: -; J gene: TRBJ2-7; V gene: TRBV18; CDR3 protein: CASSPGNEAYEQYF; CDR3 DNA: TGTGCCAGCTCACCGGGCAATGAAGCCTACGAGCAGTACTTC
clone size: -; D gene: -; J gene: TRBJ2-1; V gene: TRBV27; CDR3 protein: CATASRAGLHGRDEQFF; CDR3 DNA: TGTGCCACCGCGAGTCGGGCGGGCCTTCACGGTAGGGATGAGCAGTTCTTC
clone size: few; D gene: -; J gene: TRBJ2-6; V gene: TRBV9; CDR3 protein: CASSVALSGANVLTF; CDR3 DNA: TGTGCCAGCAGCGTGGCCCTCTCTGGGGCCAACGTCCTGACTTTC
clone size: few; D gene: -; J gene: TRBJ2-7; V gene: TRBV11-1; CDR3 protein: CASSSDSHEQYF; CDR3 DNA: TGTGCCAGCAGCTCGGACAGTCACGAGCAGTACTTC
clone size: -; D gene: -; J gene: TRBJ2-4; V gene: TRBV7-9; CDR3 protein: CASSFGIADIQYF; CDR3 DNA: TGTGCCAGCAGCTTCGGCATTGCGGACATTCAGTACTTC
clone size: few; D gene: -; J gene: TRBJ1-1; V gene: TRBV11-2; CDR3 protein: CASSITGSQAFF; CDR3 DNA: TGTGCCAGCAGCATAACAGGGAGCCAAGCTTTCTTT
clone size: -; D gene: TRBD2; J gene: TRBJ2-7; V gene: TRBV7-2; CDR3 protein: CASSSSSGSQYEQYF; CDR3 DNA: TGTGCCAGCAGCTCGTCTAGCGGGAGTCAGTACGAGCAGTACTTC
clone size: -; D gene: -; J gene: TRBJ2-7; V gene: TRBV6-5; CDR3 protein: CASTLSFGSSSYEQYF; CDR3 DNA: TGTGCCAGCACCCTAAGTTTTGGCAGTAGCTCCTACGAGCAGTACTTC
clone size: few; D gene: -; J gene: TRBJ2-5; V gene: TRBV7-3; CDR3 protein: CASSSLAPETQYF; CDR3 DNA: TGTGCCAGCAGCTCCCTGGCCCCAGAGACCCAGTACTTC
clone size: -; D gene: -; J gene: TRBJ2-3; V gene: TRBV5-1; CDR3 protein: CASRQQGGGTDTQYF; CDR3 DNA: TGCGCCAGCAGACAACAGGGTGGTGGCACAGATACGCAGTATTTT
clone size: few; D gene: TRBD2; J gene: TRBJ2-7; V gene: TRBV6-2/TRBV6-3; CDR3 protein: CASSYGLAGLTYEQYF; CDR3 DNA: TGTGCCAGCAGTTACGGGCTAGCGGGACTAACATACGAGCAGTACTTC
clone size: few; D gene: -; J gene: TRBJ2-1; V gene: TRBV3-1; CDR3 protein: CASSQGTGRGNEQFF; CDR3 DNA: TGTGCCAGCAGCCAAGGGACAGGGCGGGGGAATGAGCAGTTCTTC
clone size: few; D gene: -; J gene: TRBJ2-7; V gene: TRBV7-7; CDR3 protein: CASSQTHPPYEQYF; CDR3 DNA: TGTGCTAGCAGCCAAACCCATCCTCCTTACGAGCAGTACTTC
clone size: -; D gene: TRBD2; J gene: TRBJ2-1; V gene: TRBV29-1; CDR3 protein: CSVARTRDYNEQFF; CDR3 DNA: TGCAGCGTCGCGAGGACTAGGGATTACAATGAGCAGTTCTTC
clone size: many; D gene: -; J gene: TRBJ1-5; V gene: TRBV7-9; CDR3 protein: CASSPTVSNQPQHF; CDR3 DNA: TGTGCCAGCAGCCCCACAGTGAGCAATCAGCCCCAGCATTTT
clone size: few; D gene: -; J gene: TRBJ1-4; V gene: TRBV7-9; CDR3 protein: CASSPPGTTNEKLFF; CDR3 DNA: TGTGCCAGCAGCCCGCCAGGGACAACTAATGAAAAACTGTTTTTT
clone size: few; D gene: TRBD1; J gene: TRBJ1-1; V gene: TRBV7-9; CDR3 protein: CASSYRGLNTEAFF; CDR3 DNA: TGTGCCAGCAGCTACAGGGGGCTGAACACTGAAGCTTTCTTT
clone size: -; D gene: -; J gene: TRBJ2-7; V gene: TRBV7-9; CDR3 protein: CASSRTRAGSYEQYF; CDR3 DNA: TGTGCCAGCAGCCGAACCCGGGCAGGTTCCTACGAGCAGTACTTC
clone size: -; D gene: TRBD2; J gene: TRBJ2-1; V gene: TRBV3-1; CDR3 protein: CASTKGSGSYNEQFF; CDR3 DNA: TGTGCCAGCACAAAGGGGAGCGGGAGTTACAATGAGCAGTTCTTC
clone size: -; D gene: -; J gene: TRBJ1-4; V gene: TRBV24-1; CDR3 protein: CATSDPRGQAEKLFF; CDR3 DNA: TGTGCCACCAGTGACCCGAGAGGGCAGGCTGAAAAACTGTTTTTT
clone size: -; D gene: -; J gene: TRBJ1-1; V gene: TRBV7-6; CDR3 protein: CASSLDHGNTEAFF; CDR3 DNA: TGTGCCAGCAGCTTAGATCACGGGAACACTGAAGCTTTCTTT
clone size: many; D gene: TRBD1; J gene: TRBJ1-2; V gene: TRBV2; CDR3 protein: CASSEGQGYGYTF; CDR3 DNA: TGTGCCAGCAGTGAAGGACAGGGCTATGGCTACACCTTC
clone size: many; D gene: -; J gene: TRBJ2-2; V gene: TRBV6-2/TRBV6-3; CDR3 protein: CASIRGNTGELFF; CDR3 DNA: TGTGCCAGCATCAGGGGGAACACCGGGGAGCTGTTTTTT
clone size: -; D gene: TRBD1; J gene: TRBJ2-7; V gene: TRBV15; CDR3 protein: CATSIDRESEQYF; CDR3 DNA: TGTGCCACCAGCATCGACAGGGAAAGCGAGCAGTACTTC
clone size: few; D gene: TRBD1; J gene: TRBJ2-3; V gene: TRBV25-1; CDR3 protein: CASSDLVGTAGTDTQYF; CDR3 DNA: TGTGCCAGCAGTGATCTTGTTGGGACAGCGGGCACAGATACGCAGTATTTT
clone size: -; D gene: -; J gene: TRBJ2-1; V gene: TRBV12-3/TRBV12-4; CDR3 protein: CASSFNPQRRYNEQFF; CDR3 DNA: TGTGCCAGCAGTTTTAATCCGCAGCGGAGATACAATGAGCAGTTCTTC
clone size: few; D gene: TRBD1; J gene: TRBJ2-7; V gene: TRBV4-2; CDR3 protein: CASSQDRVMNEQYF; CDR3 DNA: TGTGCCAGCAGCCAGGACAGGGTAATGAACGAGCAGTACTTC
clone size: few; D gene: TRBD1; J gene: TRBJ2-5; V gene: TRBV7-2; CDR3 protein: CASSSKGARETQYF; CDR3 DNA: TGTGCCAGCAGCTCAAAGGGGGCACGGGAGACCCAGTACTTC
clone size: few; D gene: TRBD2; J gene: TRBJ2-5; V gene: TRBV3-1; CDR3 protein: CASSQDVTSGRETQYF; CDR3 DNA: TGTGCCAGCAGCCAAGATGTGACTAGCGGGAGGGAGACCCAGTACTTC
clone size: few; D gene: -; J gene: TRBJ1-1; V gene: TRBV6-2/TRBV6-3; CDR3 protein: CASSYSVSRQTKAFF; CDR3 DNA: TGTGCCAGCAGTTACTCGGTTTCGCGCCAAACCAAAGCTTTCTTT
clone size: -; D gene: -; J gene: TRBJ2-5; V gene: TRBV28; CDR3 protein: CASSFTTQGHLGETQYF; CDR3 DNA: TGTGCCAGCAGTTTTACCACCCAGGGCCATCTAGGGGAGACCCAGTACTTC
clone size: -; D gene: -; J gene: TRBJ2-3; V gene: TRBV6-2/TRBV6-3; CDR3 protein: CASSLETIHYSSTDTQYF; CDR3 DNA: TGTGCCAGCAGTTTGGAGACTATTCATTATTCTAGCACAGATACGCAGTATTTT
clone size: -; D gene: TRBD1; J gene: TRBJ1-1; V gene: TRBV14; CDR3 protein: CASSLRQGPTEAFF; CDR3 DNA: TGTGCCAGCAGCCTCAGACAGGGGCCCACTGAAGCTTTCTTT
clone size: -; D gene: -; J gene: TRBJ2-1; V gene: TRBV7-9; CDR3 protein: CASSPTSGGYEEYF; CDR3 DNA: TGTGCCAGCAGCCCCACGTCCGGGGGATACGAGGAGTACTTC
clone size: few; D gene: -; J gene: TRBJ1-5; V gene: TRBV6-6; CDR3 protein: CASSYYNRGNQPQHF; CDR3 DNA: TGTGCCAGCAGTTACTATAACAGGGGCAATCAGCCCCAGCATTTT
clone size: -; D gene: -; J gene: TRBJ2-1; V gene: TRBV20-1; CDR3 protein: CSARPPDIWNEQFF; CDR3 DNA: TGCAGTGCTAGACCCCCGGACATCTGGAATGAGCAGTTCTTC